Reported below is one TCR beta chain. Because the CDR3 is missing its conserved closing phenylalanine or tryptophan, this is likely a read error. It is unclear where the CDR3 begins or ends on the DNA, so no DNA is shown, and the CDR3 is as TCRdb lists it. Regions amplified from RNA transcripts were the TCR beta CDR3 regions. Researchers ran a first-round RT-PCR on the TCR CDR3 using the HTBI primer set. Each CDR3 protein gets one entry after TCRdb re-called the multiplex PCR reads with MiXCR. The sample consists of roughly 260,000 distinct CDR3 sequences, roughly 15% of them appearing once. Germline CDR1 and CDR2: DFQATT and SNEGSKA (reference sequence). The CDR3 region is 13 residues in length, termini included. These data come from a study of T cells in Graves' hyperthyroidism and ophthalmopathy.

The V gene is TRBV20-1, the J gene TRBJ1-5; the table's D call of TRBD1 was not tested on the DNA. The receptor was derived from a woman aged 40 to 50 with Graves' hyperthyroidism that later progressed to Graves' ophthalmopathy. The sequenced material came from blood. This chain's CDR3 is CSARVDPDQPLHV.